This TCR beta chain appears in the sequencing data of a study of control samples from healthy donors and cancer patients. Produced via immunoSEQ multiplex PCR; TCRdb's table is partial and in-frame only. The sample includes about 160,000 clones, around 90% of them seen just once. CDR1 is SGHRS and CDR2 is YFSETQ in the germline V gene. V was clipped by 0 bases and J by 3 bases, with 10 bases between them. The CDR3 consists of 15 residues. This clone was observed a handful of times. The TCR sequence derives from a man aged 30 to 45 in good health. Sequenced input: blood. The chain links TRBV5-1 to TRBJ2-1, with D possibly being TRBD1 or TRBD2 (5 bases each). CDR3 sequence reads: CASSLVEGNYNEQFF. DNA of the CDR3: TGCGCCAGCAGCTTGGTCGAGGGGAACTACAATGAGCAGTTCTTC.